The 20 T cell receptor beta chains below were found in one sample sequenced in a study of T cells in Graves' hyperthyroidism and ophthalmopathy. RNA transcripts provided the source from which TCR beta CDR3 regions were amplified. Using the HTBI primer set, a first-round RT-PCR was run on the TCR CDR3. From the multiplex PCR reads, TCRdb called clonotypes with MiXCR, one entry per CDR3 protein. This table holds approximately 410,000 distinct CDR3 sequences, approximately 14% found once. Sequencing was performed on blood. The receptors come from a woman aged 18-30 years with Graves' hyperthyroidism.

The J gene is TRBJ1-5, the V gene TRBV19, with D hard to call. Germline V gives CDR1 LNHDA, CDR2 SQIVND (reference sequence). This CDR3 has 12 amino acids. Trimming left V 7 bases short and J 6 bases short, with 10 bases between. CDR3 DNA: TGTGCCAGTATGTTTGCGGGTCAGCCCCAGCATTTT. Amino acid sequence: CASMFAGQPQHF.

The chain joins TRBV12-3 or TRBV12-4 to TRBJ2-5; 7 nucleotides match TRBD1. V was clipped by 3 bases and J by 5 bases; unmatched bases: 6. The CDR3 length is 14 residues. The CDR3 bases are TGTGCCAGCAGTTTCGGCGGACAGGCGGAGACCCAGTACTTC. It codes for CASSFGGQAETQYF.

In this sample, this clonotype turned up many times. The chain uses TRBV6-1 and TRBJ1-3; 7 bases match TRBD1. The germline V gene encodes CDR1 MNHNS and CDR2 SASEGT. Trimming cost V 5 bases and J 0 bases; bases outside gene matches: 4. The CDR3 is 15 amino acids. CDR3 DNA sequence: TGTGCCAGCAGTTCCGGGACAGTCTCTGGAAACACCATATATTTT. This gives the protein CASSSGTVSGNTIYF.

This clonotype was seen only a few times. V usage is TRBV7-2 and J usage is TRBJ2-5; D ambiguous. This CDR3 has 14 amino acids. Germline V gene sequence: CDR1 SGHTA, CDR2 FQGNSA. V lost 2 bases and J 7 bases, leaving 14 bases between the germline ends. The CDR3 here is CASSLSRSRVTQYF. The DNA of the CDR3 is TGTGCCAGCAGCTTATCCCGGAGTCGGGTGACCCAGTACTTC.

This clonotype was observed a few times. The genes are TRBV3-1 and TRBJ2-5; perhaps TRBD2 as D (5 bases). The CDR3 runs 14 residues. The germline V and J ends were trimmed by 1 base and 5 bases, with 11 bases remaining between them. Germline CDR1 LGHDT, CDR2 YNNKEL (reference sequence). The CDR3 nucleotides are TGTGCCAGCAGCCAAGCAAGAGGGTGGGAGACCCAGTACTTC. The encoded protein is CASSQARGWETQYF.

This clonotype appeared a few times. The chain links TRBV6-1 to TRBJ2-7; TRBD1 agrees at 9 bases. This CDR3 comprises 15 residues. Trimming removed 6 bases from V and 3 bases from J; junction bases left unmatched: 9. Germline CDR1 MNHNS, CDR2 SASEGT. The DNA of the CDR3 is TGTGCCAGCAGAATAAATACAGGGGGCATCTACGAGCAGTACTTC. Protein product: CASRINTGGIYEQYF.

The gene calls are TRBV24-1 and TRBJ2-1; 7 bases match TRBD2. The junction had 6 bases not matched to a gene; V was cut back by 1 base and J by 4 bases. The CDR3 spans 16 residues. Germline-derived CDR1 and CDR2 are KGHDR and SFDVKD. The CDR3 DNA reads as TGTGCCACCAGTGATTTCGGCGGGAGAGTTTACAATGAGCAGTTCTTC. Protein: CATSDFGGRVYNEQFF.

This clonotype was recorded many times. The V gene is TRBV6-2 or TRBV6-3, the J gene TRBJ2-7, with D perhaps TRBD1 (6 bases). The CDR3 has 14 amino acids. The ends were cut back, 7 bases at V and 3 bases at J, with 16 bases in the middle. Germline lookup yields CDR1 MNHEY and CDR2 SVGEGT. CDR3 bases: TGTGCCAGCACCTTGACAGGTGGGGGCTACGAGCAGTACTTC. Protein: CASTLTGGGYEQYF.

The rearrangement links TRBV28 to TRBJ2-7; no clear D. V was shortened by 2 bases and J by 5 bases, with 16 bases between the two germline ends. Per the germline V gene, CDR1 is MDHEN and CDR2 is SYDVKM. CDR3 length: 15 residues. The CDR3 DNA follows: TGTGCCAGCAGTTTAATAATGCGCTCCCCCCACGAGCAGTACTTC. Translation gives CASSLIMRSPHEQYF.

The gene calls are TRBV10-2 and TRBJ1-2; 10 nucleotides align to TRBD1. The junction had 7 bases not matched to a gene; V was cut back by 5 bases and J by 10 bases. This CDR3 is built from 13 residues. Germline V gene data show CDR1 as WSHSY and CDR2 as SAAADI. The CDR3 coding sequence is TGCGCCAGCAGTTCGGACAGGGGGTACGTCTACACCTTC. It codes for CASSSDRGYVYTF.

This clonotype was counted ten times or more. V usage is TRBV5-6 and J usage is TRBJ2-2; TRBD2 is a possible D gene (5 bases). From germline, CDR1 is SGHDT and CDR2 YYEEEE. Trimming took 4 bases from V and 3 from J, leaving 13 bases between them. This CDR3 comprises 15 residues. CDR3 sequence reads: CASSAGFSDTGELFF. The CDR3 region has the DNA TGTGCCAGCAGCGCGGGCTTTTCGGACACCGGGGAGCTGTTTTTT.

The V call is TRBV20-1, the J call TRBJ2-7; 7 nucleotides agree with TRBD1. This CDR3 is 15 amino acids long. The germline V gene encodes CDR1 DFQATT and CDR2 SNEGSKA (reference sequence). V was clipped by 0 bases and J by 0 bases; unmatched bases: 5. The DNA of the CDR3 is TGCAGTGCTAGAGATCCCCAGGGGGACTCCTACGAGCAGTACTTC. As protein: CSARDPQGDSYEQYF.

This clonotype was counted at least ten times. The chain is built from TRBV7-2 and TRBJ2-5, with 9 bases aligning to TRBD2. Germline trimming cut 4 bases from V and 5 bases from J; bases unmatched to any gene: 11. The V gene's germline CDR1 is SGHTA and CDR2 FQGNSA. The CDR3 sequence is 16 residues long. The CDR3 here is CASSSLGGRARETQYF. Here the CDR3 DNA reads TGTGCCAGCAGCTCCCTAGGCGGGAGGGCCCGGGAGACCCAGTACTTC.

The V gene is TRBV27, the J gene TRBJ1-5, with a weak D call TRBD1 (5 bases). Germline V CDR1 and CDR2: MNHEY, SMNVEV (reference sequence). The CDR3 contains 13 residues. V lost 4 bases and J 5 bases, leaving 9 bases between the germline ends. CDR3 sequence: CASSWDLYQPQHF. In nucleotides, the CDR3 is TGTGCCAGCAGTTGGGACTTATATCAGCCCCAGCATTTT.

In this sample, this clonotype turned up a few times. J is TRBJ2-7 and V is TRBV11-2, with TRBD2 as a possible D gene (6 bases). The germline gives CDR1 SGHAT, CDR2 FQNNGV. Trimming removed 3 bases from V and 5 bases from J, with 20 bases in between. This CDR3 is built from 16 residues. CDR3 sequence reads: CASSLREAGEGNEQYF. CDR3 nucleotides: TGTGCCAGCAGCTTGAGGGAGGCAGGTGAAGGGAACGAGCAGTACTTC.

This clonotype was seen at least ten times. The chain uses TRBV2 and TRBJ2-1; 9 bases map to TRBD2. The J segment lost 8 bases and the V segment lost 7 bases, leaving 18 bases of the junction unmatched. CDR1 and CDR2 from the germline V gene are SNHLY and FYNNEI. The CDR3 has 17 amino acids. This chain's CDR3 is CASNVAGDLVHTYEQFF. CDR3 in DNA: TGTGCCAGCAACGTAGCGGGAGATTTGGTGCACACTTATGAGCAGTTCTTC.

This clonotype was found a few times. This sequence joins TRBV27 and TRBJ1-6; TRBD1 is a possible D gene (5 bases). This CDR3 contains 15 residues. The germline V gene encodes CDR1 MNHEY and CDR2 SMNVEV (reference sequence). V lost 6 bases to trimming and J lost 8 bases, with 17 bases between them. The CDR3 bases are TGTGCCAGCAGAAGCCAGGGTCCAAGGGATTCACCCCTCCACTTT. Translating it yields CASRSQGPRDSPLHF.

This clonotype was counted ten times or more. This chain links TRBV27 with TRBJ1-5; weak D call: TRBD1 (5 bases). V lost 6 bases, J lost 0 bases, and 12 bases lay in between. The germline CDR1 and CDR2 sequences are MNHEY and SMNVEV (reference sequence). The CDR3 consists of 15 residues. The CDR3 DNA is TGTGCCAGCAGCCCTCGGGACGATAGCAATCAGCCCCAGCATTTT. This codes for CASSPRDDSNQPQHF.

This clonotype has only a few counts. The chain links TRBV20-1 to TRBJ1-2; TRBD1 agrees at 8 bases. The CDR3 sequence is 14 residues long. Trimming at V came to 5 bases and at J to 2 bases, leaving 7 bases not matched to a gene. The V gene's germline CDR1 is DFQATT and CDR2 SNEGSKA (reference sequence). This CDR3 reads CSAGQGALNYGYTF. In DNA, the CDR3 is TGCAGTGCTGGGCAGGGGGCCCTAAACTATGGCTACACCTTC.

In its sample, this clonotype was seen many times. The CDR3 spells CASSPGTSGPLWQFF. As DNA, the CDR3 is TGTGCCAGCAGCCCCGGGACTAGCGGCCCTTTATGGCAGTTCTTC. The chain carries TRBV13 and TRBJ2-1, with 11 nucleotides matching TRBD2. Germline CDR1 and CDR2: PRHDT and FYEKMQ (reference sequence). The V gene end was trimmed by 5 bases and the J gene end by 12 bases; junction bases not matched to a gene: 12. There are 15 residues in the CDR3.